The 25 T cell receptor beta chains in this list originate from one sample, sequenced in a study of T cell repertoires in cytomegalovirus infection. In TCRdb, the reads were re-called with MiXCR into one record per CDR3 protein. This table has about 530,000 distinct CDR3 sequences, about a quarter appearing once. Sequencing input: PBMCs. All receptors come from a human donor in good health (CMV status not recorded). Some clones in this sample may be carry-over from other donors' samples.

The chain carries TRBV5-4 and TRBJ2-5; possibly TRBD2 for D (7 bases). The CDR3 is 14 amino acids. Germline CDR1 is SGHNT and CDR2 is YYREEE (reference sequence). V dropped 6 bases and J dropped 5 bases, with 17 bases sitting between them. CDR3 protein: CASTRGGGRETQYF. The CDR3 nucleotides are TGTGCCAGCACCCGAGGGGGAGGGCGTGAGACCCAGTACTTC. Full variable domain (outside the CDR3, taken from reference TRBV5-4 and TRBJ2-5): ETGVTQSPTHLIKTRGQQVTLRCSSQSGHNTVSWYQQALGQGPQFIFQYYREEENGRGNFPPRFSGLQFPNYSSELNVNALELDDSALYLCASTRGGGRETQYFGPGTRLLVL.

In DNA, the CDR3 is TGCAGTGCCGACAGGGGGCTAGGCAATCAGCCCCAGCATTTT. Translation gives CSADRGLGNQPQHF. This chain joins TRBV20-1 and TRBJ1-5; TRBD1 aligns across 10 bases. Trimming took 6 bases from V and 2 from J; bases not matched to a gene: 4. The CDR3 sequence is 14 residues long. Looked up from germline, CDR1 is DFQATT and CDR2 is SNEGSKA (reference sequence).

The table lists this clonotype with a few counts. Written as DNA, the CDR3 is TGCAGTGCTACCCGGGACAGGGGGCAAGAGACCCAGTACTTC. This translates into CSATRDRGQETQYF. The J gene is TRBJ2-5, the V gene TRBV20-1; TRBD1 matches 11 bases. The CDR3 length is 14 residues. V shed 4 bases and J 2 bases; nucleotides not matched to a gene: 3. Germline CDR1 reads DFQATT; CDR2 reads SNEGSKA (reference sequence).

This clonotype was recorded a few times. The CDR3 DNA reads as TGCAGTGCTGGGGACAGCTCTGGAAACACCATATATTTT. The encoded protein is CSAGDSSGNTIYF. The J gene is TRBJ1-3, the V gene TRBV20-1, with TRBD1 matching 7 bases. The germline V gene has CDR1 DFQATT and CDR2 SNEGSKA (reference sequence). Losses at the gene ends were 5 bases for V and 0 bases for J; bases not matched to a gene: 1. The CDR3 is made up of 13 amino acids.

V is TRBV6-1 and J is TRBJ2-3; D remains unclear. Trimming pared 8 bases from V and 7 bases from J, leaving 10 bases between. Germline loops: CDR1 MNHNS, CDR2 SASEGT. The CDR3 is made up of 11 amino acids. The CDR3 region has the DNA TGTGCCAGCCAGTTGGGCCATACGCAGTATTTT. As protein: CASQLGHTQYF.

This clonotype has ten or more counts. J is TRBJ1-2 and V is TRBV7-2; TRBD1 matches 7 bases. The CDR3 has 16 residues. The germline V gene encodes CDR1 SGHTA and CDR2 FQGNSA. After removal of 5 bases from V and 2 bases from J, the junction contained 11 bases not matched to a gene. The CDR3 protein is CASSRTSTGQNYGYTF. Here the CDR3 DNA reads TGTGCCAGCAGCCGTACCTCGACAGGGCAGAACTATGGCTACACCTTC.

The chain joins TRBV7-8 to TRBJ2-5, with no clear D. Germline CDR1 reads SGHVS; CDR2 reads FQNEAQ. The ends were cut back, 1 base at V and 0 bases at J, with 6 bases in the middle. The CDR3 extends over 14 amino acids. This CDR3 is CASSLGAYQETQYF. Written as DNA, the CDR3 is TGTGCCAGCAGCTTAGGGGCGTACCAAGAGACCCAGTACTTC.

This chain uses TRBV20-1 with TRBJ1-1; 7 bases are a match to TRBD1. CDR3 length equals 12 residues. Germline values: CDR1 DFQATT, CDR2 SNEGSKA (reference sequence). With V trimmed by 5 bases and J by 4 bases, 4 bases remained unmatched. The CDR3 sequence is CSALRGGTEAFF. In DNA form, the CDR3 reads TGCAGTGCTCTCAGGGGGGGCACTGAAGCTTTCTTT.

The V gene is TRBV15, the J gene TRBJ2-3, with TRBD1 as a possible D gene (6 bases). The CDR3 loop spans 16 amino acids. Germline CDR1 and CDR2: LNHNV and YYDKDF (reference sequence). V gave up 0 bases and J gave up 5 bases, with 15 bases separating them. The CDR3 protein is CATSRDRYRARDTQYF. The CDR3 coding sequence is TGTGCCACCAGCAGAGATAGGTACAGGGCGAGAGATACGCAGTATTTT.

CDR3 region: CASSSRPDSYNEQFF. CDR3 coding DNA: TGTGCCAGCAGCTCCCGGCCGGACTCCTACAATGAGCAGTTCTTC. The chain has TRBV7-2 and TRBJ2-1; D is uncertain. CDR3 length: 15 residues. V was clipped by 4 bases and J by 0 bases, with 10 bases between them. CDR1 and CDR2 (germline): SGHTA, FQGNSA.

In this sample, this clonotype turned up many times. This chain links TRBV7-2 with TRBJ2-3, with no clear D. CDR3 size: 14 residues. Germline-derived CDR1 and CDR2 are SGHTA and FQGNSA. DNA for the CDR3: TGTGCAGAGACCTCCGTCGGTCGCACAGATACGCAGTATTTT. Translation gives CAETSVGRTDTQYF.

This rearrangement joins TRBV19 to TRBJ2-3, with D hard to call. With 2 bases removed from V and 6 bases from J, the gap between germline ends came to 9 bases. The CDR3 length is 13 residues. The V gene's germline CDR1 is LNHDA and CDR2 SQIVND (reference sequence). DNA of the CDR3: TGTGCCAGTAGTATAACAGTGCAGGATACGCAGTATTTT. Its protein is CASSITVQDTQYF. Full variable domain (rest looked up from reference TRBV19 and TRBJ2-3): DGGITQSPKYLFRKEGQNVTLSCEQNLNHDAMYWYRQDPGQGLRLIYYSQIVNDFQKGDIAEGYSVSREKKESFPLTVTSAQKNPTAFYLCASSITVQDTQYFGPGTRLTVL.

This clonotype showed up just once. The V and J genes are TRBV9 and TRBJ1-6; TRBD1 agrees at 9 bases. The junction had 6 bases not matched to a gene; V was cut back by 4 bases and J by 10 bases. Germline CDR1 and CDR2: SGDLS and YYNGEE. The CDR3 has 14 residues. CDR3: CASSPGQGSSPLHF. The CDR3 DNA is TGTGCCAGCAGCCCGGGACAGGGTTCCTCACCCCTCCACTTT.

This clonotype has a handful of counts. The chain uses TRBV19 and TRBJ1-1, with D hard to call. This CDR3 is 14 amino acids long. CDR1 and CDR2 from the germline V gene are LNHDA and SQIVND (reference sequence). Trimming removed 1 base at V and 1 base at J, with 7 bases between. The CDR3 is CASSIASWNTEAFF. DNA for the CDR3: TGTGCCAGTAGTATAGCCAGTTGGAACACTGAAGCTTTCTTT.

As regards this clonotype: The junction does not match germline at one end; this may be a read error. DNA for the CDR3: TGTGCCAGCAGTGAAAGGTTCCTAGCGGGAGCATTC. Protein product: CASSERFLAGAF. The chain joins TRBV6-1 to TRBJ2-1, with 10 nucleotides matching TRBD2. The CDR3 spans 12 residues. Germline V lookup: CDR1 MNHNS, CDR2 SASEGT.

The chain couples TRBV20-1 to TRBJ2-2; possibly TRBD1 for D (6 bases). V was trimmed by 2 bases and J by 4 bases, leaving 14 bases between them. Germline V gene data show CDR1 as DFQATT and CDR2 as SNEGSKA (reference sequence). The CDR3 spans 15 residues. CDR3 DNA: TGCAGTGCTAGACAAGTGACAGGTTCCACCGGGGAGCTGTTTTTT. The encoded protein is CSARQVTGSTGELFF.

This clonotype showed up just a few times. The chain employs TRBV12-3 or TRBV12-4 and TRBJ1-1, with 7 bases matching TRBD1. Losses at the gene ends were 1 base for V and 2 bases for J; bases not matched to a gene: 4. The CDR3 contains 15 residues. The DNA of the CDR3 is TGTGCCAGCAGTTTAGGGGCAGGGGGAAACACTGAAGCTTTCTTT. Translated, it gives CASSLGAGGNTEAFF.

The chain has TRBV29-1 and TRBJ1-4; D is possibly TRBD1 (6 bases). Germline values: CDR1 SQVTM, CDR2 ANQGSEA. CDR3 length equals 13 residues. V lost 4 bases and J 5 bases, leaving 11 bases between the germline ends. The DNA of the CDR3 is TGCAGCGTTGCCAGGGGAGTAAATGAAAAACTGTTTTTT. Amino acid sequence: CSVARGVNEKLFF.

The chain links TRBV7-8 to TRBJ2-1, with 8 bases matching TRBD1. With V trimmed by 5 bases and J by 10 bases, 4 bases remained unmatched. Per germline, CDR1 SGHVS and CDR2 FQNEAQ. The CDR3 loop spans 12 amino acids. The DNA for the CDR3 is TGTGCCAGCAGCCCAGGGGGCCGGGAGCAGTTCTTC. Amino acids: CASSPGGREQFF. Complete variable domain (other parts from reference TRBV7-8 and TRBJ2-1): GAGVSQSPRYKVAKRGQDVALRCDPISGHVSLFWYQQALGQGPEFLTYFQNEAQLDKSGLPSDRFFAERPEGSVSTLKIQRTQQEDSAVYLCASSPGGREQFFGPGTRLTVL.

In this sample, this clonotype turned up many times. The rearrangement uses TRBV7-2 and TRBJ2-6; maybe TRBD1 (7 bases). Germline CDR1 and CDR2: SGHTA and FQGNSA. V lost 5 bases and J 3 bases, leaving 11 bases between the germline ends. The CDR3 is 15 residues long. The CDR3 here is CASSPGGSGANVLTF. CDR3 bases: TGTGCCAGCAGCCCAGGGGGGAGTGGGGCCAACGTCCTGACTTTC.

The table lists this clonotype with many counts. V usage is TRBV7-2 and J usage is TRBJ2-1; D is undetermined. Germline CDR1 SGHTA, CDR2 FQGNSA. This CDR3 region has 15 residues. Trimming removed 3 bases at V and 4 bases at J, with 13 bases between. CDR3 nucleotide sequence: TGTGCCAGCAGCTTCTCCGAATCCTATTACAATGAGCAGTTCTTC. Its translation: CASSFSESYYNEQFF.

This clonotype appeared many times. This sequence joins TRBV5-6 and TRBJ2-3, with 8 bases fitting TRBD2. Germline V gene lookup returns CDR1 SGHDT and CDR2 YYEEEE. The CDR3 has 14 amino acids. V lost 4 bases, J lost 3 bases, and 4 bases stayed unmatched. The CDR3 coding sequence is TGTGCCAGCAGCCAGCGGGAGAATACAGATACGCAGTATTTT. This translates into CASSQRENTDTQYF. Full variable domain (rest looked up from reference TRBV5-6 and TRBJ2-3): DAGVTQSPTHLIKTRGQQVTLRCSPKSGHDTVSWYQQALGQGPQFIFQYYEEEERQRGNFPDRFSGHQFPNYSSELNVNALLLGDSALYLCASSQRENTDTQYFGPGTRLTVL.

This clonotype was detected ten times or more. The V call is TRBV6-1, the J call TRBJ1-1; D is possibly TRBD1 (5 bases). The V gene's germline CDR1 is MNHNS and CDR2 SASEGT. V was cut by 11 bases and J by 3 bases, with 16 bases left in between. CDR3 size: 13 residues. The CDR3 sequence: CASKRQGDTEAFF. The CDR3 DNA sequence: TGTGCCTCAAAACGCCAAGGGGACACTGAAGCTTTCTTT.

There are a few counts of this clonotype. The rearrangement joins TRBV7-2 to TRBJ2-3; the match to TRBD2 covers 7 bases. Germline CDR1 and CDR2: SGHTA and FQGNSA. V shed 5 bases, J shed 4 bases, and the junction held 3 bases outside the gene matches. CDR3 length: 13 amino acids. CDR3 in amino acids: CASSTREADTQYF. The DNA of the CDR3 is TGTGCCAGCAGCACCCGGGAGGCAGATACGCAGTATTTT.

The chain employs TRBV10-3 and TRBJ1-2, with 8 bases fitting TRBD1. J lost 4 bases, V lost 4 bases, and 2 bases had no gene match. Germline-derived CDR1 and CDR2 are ENHRY and SYGVKD. The length of the CDR3 is 13 residues. The CDR3 region has the DNA TGTGCCATCAGTGGGGACAGGTCCTATGGCTACACCTTC. This translates into CAISGDRSYGYTF.